The sequence of this TCR beta chain was determined in a study of blood T cell repertoires in COVID-19. Background on the study: Nucleic acid was either cDNA or gDNA, and it came from T cells, B-cell-depleted T cells, or PBMCs.

The CDR3 has 15 residues. Germline V gene lookup returns CDR1 MNHEY and CDR2 SMNVEV (reference sequence). Trimming cost V 6 bases and J 8 bases, with 19 bases left between them. Original processing notes: Quantification of nucleated cells was approximated via reference gene primer amplification. Data came from immunoSEQ multiplex PCR; TCRdb stores just in-frame clones and leaves some out. Clone size and V and J calls were adopted from that table, with D and trimming inferred from the DNA. The data contain about 100,000 clones, over 85% of them seen just once; the ten biggest clones take up 5.7%. The sample was peripheral blood. The chain has TRBV27 and TRBJ1-4; D may be TRBD1 (6 bases). The source of this sequence is a man aged 65 to 85 with acute or convalescent COVID-19. CDR3 sequence (DNA): TGTGCCAGCAGCAGAGGACAGTCTCGTGGAGAAAAACTGTTTTTT. This codes for CASSRGQSRGEKLFF.